The 5 T cell receptor beta chains given below trace back to one sample, sequenced in a study of blood T cell repertoires in COVID-19. Profiling relied on immunoSEQ multiplex PCR, and the TCRdb table lists in-frame clones only, not all of them. This sample has 97,000 or so clones, with 75% to 95% found just once. The sequencing input was peripheral blood. Receptor source: a man in his fifties or sixties with acute or convalescent COVID-19.

The chain joins TRBV5-1 to TRBJ2-5, with TRBD1 matching over 7 bases. The V and J ends lost 4 bases and 2 bases, in that order; junction bases with no gene match: 5. CDR1 is SGHRS, CDR2 YFSETQ, per germline. The CDR3 loop spans 14 amino acids. The chain's CDR3 is CASSQGTAQETQYF. In DNA form, the CDR3 reads TGCGCCAGCAGCCAGGGGACAGCTCAAGAGACCCAGTACTTC.

The chain couples TRBV25-1 to TRBJ1-2, with 8 nucleotides matching TRBD1. The trim removed 0 bases at V and 10 bases at J, leaving 10 bases unmatched. Germline V gene lookup returns CDR1 MGHDK and CDR2 SYGVNS. The CDR3 contains 15 residues. The CDR3 here is CASSEYGTGLLVYTF. The CDR3 DNA follows: TGTGCCAGCAGTGAATATGGGACAGGCCTTCTAGTCTACACCTTC.

The chain carries TRBV2 and TRBJ2-7; 7 nucleotides agree with TRBD2. The germline gives CDR1 SNHLY, CDR2 FYNNEI. The junction had 5 bases not matched to a gene; V was cut back by 3 bases and J by 3 bases. This CDR3 comprises 14 residues. DNA of the CDR3: TGTGCCAGCAGTGAGATAGGCGGGAGCTACGAGCAGTACTTC. Its protein product is CASSEIGGSYEQYF.

This clone was seen a single time. This chain uses TRBV19 with TRBJ1-5; D remains unclear. Trimming removed 1 base at V and 6 bases at J, with 19 bases between. CDR1 and CDR2 from the germline V gene are LNHDA and SQIVND (reference sequence). This CDR3 contains 17 residues. CDR3 sequence (DNA): TGTGCCAGTAGTATAGTGGGCGGAAATGCCGCGGGTCAGCCCCAGCATTTT. It specifies CASSIVGGNAAGQPQHF.

This sequence joins TRBV7-9 and TRBJ1-1, with 7 bases that match TRBD1. Trimming cost V 6 bases and J 1 base; bases outside gene matches: 5. Per the germline V gene, CDR1 is SEHNR and CDR2 is FQNEAQ (reference sequence). CDR3 length: 14 amino acids. This CDR3 is CASSPRQGNTEAFF. CDR3 sequence (DNA): TGTGCCAGCAGTCCAAGACAGGGGAACACTGAAGCTTTCTTT. Together with reference TRBV7-9 and TRBJ1-1, the CDR3 gives the full variable domain: DTGVSQNPRHKITKRGQNVTFRCDPISEHNRLYWYRQTLGQGPEFLTYFQNEAQLEKSRLLSDRFSAERPKGSFSTLEIQRTEQGDSAMYLCASSPRQGNTEAFFGQGTRLTVV.